These T cell receptor beta chains were read from a single sample in a study of shared clonotypes between healthy human individuals. Generated by immunoSEQ multiplex PCR, the TCRdb table keeps only in-frame clones and is missing some. The table records 2 million to 2.5 million clones, approximately 95% of them present only once. The sequenced material came from naive CD4+ T cells sorted from blood. The receptors stem from a man aged 18 to 30 in good health. The CDR3 runs from the conserved cysteine through the conserved F or W. The D gene is left open where the match is weak. Expanded clones are given a class, and other clones once, few, many or no size at all.

v_call: TRBV19; d_call: .; j_call: TRBJ2-1; clone_size: .; cdr3_aa: CASSMGLTGSSYNEQFF; cdr3_nt: TGTGCCAGTAGTATGGGACTAACAGGGAGCTCCTACAATGAGCAGTTCTTC
v_call: TRBV4-3; d_call: .; j_call: TRBJ2-1; clone_size: .; cdr3_aa: CASSQGFGASSYNEQFF; cdr3_nt: TGCGCCAGCAGCCAGGGCTTCGGGGCAAGCTCCTACAATGAGCAGTTCTTC
v_call: TRBV15; d_call: TRBD1; j_call: TRBJ1-2; clone_size: .; cdr3_aa: CATSIFDRGVGYTF; cdr3_nt: TGTGCCACCAGCATTTTTGACAGGGGGGTTGGCTACACCTTC
v_call: TRBV7-9; d_call: TRBD2; j_call: TRBJ2-3; clone_size: .; cdr3_aa: CASRSLTSSTDTQYF; cdr3_nt: TGTGCCAGCAGATCCCTGACTAGCAGCACAGATACGCAGTATTTT
v_call: TRBV18; d_call: TRBD1; j_call: TRBJ1-6; clone_size: .; cdr3_aa: CASSPVGQGVSPLHF; cdr3_nt: TGTGCCAGCTCACCAGTGGGACAGGGTGTATCACCCCTCCACTTT
v_call: TRBV18; d_call: .; j_call: TRBJ1-4; clone_size: .; cdr3_aa: CASSGNEKLFF; cdr3_nt: TGTGCCAGCTCAGGAAATGAAAAACTGTTTTTT
v_call: TRBV4-1; d_call: .; j_call: TRBJ1-1; clone_size: .; cdr3_aa: CASSQDPLGEWGTEAFF; cdr3_nt: TGCGCCAGCAGCCAAGATCCCCTCGGTGAATGGGGCACTGAAGCTTTCTTT
v_call: TRBV19; d_call: .; j_call: TRBJ1-1; clone_size: .; cdr3_aa: CASVRRVGTSYDEAFF; cdr3_nt: TGTGCCAGTGTTAGGAGAGTGGGGACGTCGTATGATGAAGCTTTCTTT
v_call: TRBV5-1; d_call: .; j_call: TRBJ2-2; clone_size: .; cdr3_aa: CASSLEMPQGRPFF; cdr3_nt: TGCGCCAGCAGCTTGGAAATGCCCCAGGGACGGCCGTTTTTT
v_call: TRBV5-6; d_call: .; j_call: TRBJ2-4; clone_size: .; cdr3_aa: CASSLTGLNIQYF; cdr3_nt: TGTGCCAGCAGCTTGACAGGATTAAACATTCAGTACTTC
v_call: TRBV19; d_call: .; j_call: TRBJ2-5; clone_size: .; cdr3_aa: CASSMAHGSQETQYF; cdr3_nt: TGTGCCAGTAGTATGGCACACGGGTCCCAAGAGACCCAGTACTTC
v_call: TRBV7-9; d_call: .; j_call: TRBJ1-2; clone_size: .; cdr3_aa: CASSPGGNLNYGYTF; cdr3_nt: TGTGCCAGCAGCCCGGGGGGGAATTTAAACTATGGCTACACCTTC
v_call: TRBV5-1; d_call: .; j_call: TRBJ1-4; clone_size: .; cdr3_aa: CASSGGATNEKLFF; cdr3_nt: TGCGCCAGCAGCGGGGGCGCAACTAATGAAAAACTGTTTTTT
v_call: TRBV19; d_call: TRBD2; j_call: TRBJ2-1; clone_size: .; cdr3_aa: CASETSGSNEQFF; cdr3_nt: TGTGCCAGTGAAACTAGCGGGAGTAATGAGCAGTTCTTC
v_call: TRBV10-3; d_call: .; j_call: TRBJ1-4; clone_size: .; cdr3_aa: CAIRQGRNEKLFF; cdr3_nt: TGTGCCATCCGGCAGGGTCGTAATGAAAAACTGTTTTTT
v_call: TRBV30; d_call: .; j_call: TRBJ2-7; clone_size: .; cdr3_aa: CAWSISSEQYF; cdr3_nt: TGTGCCTGGAGTATCAGCTCCGAGCAGTACTTC
v_call: TRBV6-5; d_call: TRBD1; j_call: TRBJ2-2; clone_size: .; cdr3_aa: CASSYGTGGKTGELFF; cdr3_nt: TGTGCCAGCAGTTATGGGACAGGGGGCAAGACCGGGGAGCTGTTTTTT
v_call: TRBV6-1; d_call: TRBD1; j_call: TRBJ2-7; clone_size: .; cdr3_aa: CASKGTGVSYEQYF; cdr3_nt: TGTGCCAGCAAGGGGACAGGGGTTTCCTACGAGCAGTACTTC
v_call: TRBV2; d_call: TRBD1; j_call: TRBJ2-3; clone_size: once; cdr3_aa: CASRKTTGGPTDTQYF; cdr3_nt: TGTGCCAGCAGGAAGACGACAGGGGGCCCCACAGATACGCAGTATTTT
v_call: TRBV2; d_call: .; j_call: TRBJ2-2; clone_size: few; cdr3_aa: CASSASVPGQTNTGELFF; cdr3_nt: TGTGCCAGCAGTGCCTCAGTTCCGGGACAAACGAACACCGGGGAGCTGTTTTTT
v_call: TRBV5-6; d_call: TRBD1; j_call: TRBJ2-2; clone_size: once; cdr3_aa: CASRLTGAGDTGELFF; cdr3_nt: TGTGCCAGCAGGCTAACAGGGGCCGGGGACACCGGGGAGCTGTTTTTT
v_call: TRBV29-1; d_call: .; j_call: TRBJ2-5; clone_size: .; cdr3_aa: CSVETLFVGETQYF; cdr3_nt: TGCAGCGTTGAGACCCTCTTCGTAGGAGAGACCCAGTACTTC
v_call: TRBV14; d_call: TRBD2; j_call: TRBJ2-5; clone_size: .; cdr3_aa: CASSRLAGAEGAQYF; cdr3_nt: TGTGCCAGCAGCAGACTAGCGGGGGCCGAAGGGGCCCAGTACTTC
v_call: TRBV18; d_call: .; j_call: TRBJ2-2; clone_size: .; cdr3_aa: CASSPPGTGELFF; cdr3_nt: TGTGCCAGCTCACCTCCGGGGACCGGGGAGCTGTTTTTT
v_call: TRBV30; d_call: TRBD1; j_call: TRBJ1-2; clone_size: .; cdr3_aa: CANSPGTGTNYGYTF; cdr3_nt: TGTGCCAATTCCCCCGGGACAGGGACAAACTATGGCTACACCTTC
v_call: TRBV7-9; d_call: TRBD1; j_call: TRBJ1-4; clone_size: .; cdr3_aa: CASSSGSRDREHEELFF; cdr3_nt: TGTGCCAGCAGCTCCGGCTCCAGGGACAGGGAGCATGAGGAACTGTTTTTT
v_call: TRBV2; d_call: TRBD1; j_call: TRBJ2-2; clone_size: .; cdr3_aa: CASARTGGPGELFF; cdr3_nt: TGTGCCAGCGCCCGGACAGGGGGCCCCGGGGAGCTGTTTTTT
v_call: TRBV5-1; d_call: TRBD1; j_call: TRBJ2-7; clone_size: .; cdr3_aa: CASSLDPPGQATYEQYF; cdr3_nt: TGCGCCAGCAGCTTGGATCCCCCGGGACAGGCCACCTACGAGCAGTACTTC
v_call: TRBV11-2; d_call: TRBD2; j_call: TRBJ2-1; clone_size: .; cdr3_aa: CASSLVVAGAPEQFF; cdr3_nt: TGTGCCAGCAGCTTAGTGGTAGCGGGAGCACCTGAGCAGTTCTTC
v_call: TRBV6-1; d_call: TRBD1; j_call: TRBJ1-1; clone_size: .; cdr3_aa: CASDGTGATEAFF; cdr3_nt: TGTGCCAGCGATGGGACAGGGGCCACTGAAGCTTTCTTT
v_call: TRBV7-2; d_call: .; j_call: TRBJ2-5; clone_size: .; cdr3_aa: CASSLESGIQETQYF; cdr3_nt: TGTGCCAGCAGCTTAGAATCTGGGATCCAAGAGACCCAGTACTTC
v_call: TRBV10-1; d_call: TRBD1; j_call: TRBJ2-7; clone_size: once; cdr3_aa: CASSRDRGTEQYF; cdr3_nt: TGCGCCAGCAGCCGGGACAGGGGAACCGAGCAGTACTTC
v_call: TRBV6-6; d_call: .; j_call: TRBJ1-6; clone_size: .; cdr3_aa: CASDSYLNSPLHF; cdr3_nt: TGTGCCAGCGACAGTTATTTGAATTCACCCCTCCACTTT
v_call: TRBV2; d_call: .; j_call: TRBJ2-3; clone_size: .; cdr3_aa: CASSVGLYTDTQYF; cdr3_nt: TGTGCCAGCAGCGTTGGACTATACACAGATACGCAGTATTTT
v_call: TRBV19; d_call: TRBD2; j_call: TRBJ2-3; clone_size: once; cdr3_aa: CASSIGGTSGHRLDTDTQYF; cdr3_nt: TGTGCCAGTAGTATCGGGGGGACTAGCGGGCATAGGCTCGACACAGATACGCAGTATTTT
v_call: TRBV7-2; d_call: .; j_call: TRBJ2-4; clone_size: .; cdr3_aa: CASSLSAELAKNIQYF; cdr3_nt: TGTGCCAGCAGCCTCAGCGCGGAGCTAGCCAAAAACATTCAGTACTTC
v_call: TRBV5-1; d_call: TRBD1; j_call: TRBJ2-7; clone_size: .; cdr3_aa: CASSLGTGIYYEQYF; cdr3_nt: TGCGCCAGCAGCTTGGGGACAGGGATTTACTACGAGCAGTACTTC
v_call: TRBV28; d_call: TRBD2; j_call: TRBJ2-1; clone_size: .; cdr3_aa: CAAHGRGGRNEQFF; cdr3_nt: TGTGCCGCCCACGGCCGGGGGGGGCGGAATGAGCAGTTCTTC
v_call: TRBV18; d_call: .; j_call: TRBJ2-7; clone_size: .; cdr3_aa: CASSPQEGPYEQYF; cdr3_nt: TGTGCCAGCTCACCACAGGAGGGGCCCTACGAGCAGTACTTC
v_call: TRBV5-4; d_call: .; j_call: TRBJ2-5; clone_size: .; cdr3_aa: CASRRAAQVQETQYF; cdr3_nt: TGTGCCAGCAGAAGAGCGGCCCAAGTCCAAGAGACCCAGTACTTC
v_call: TRBV27; d_call: TRBD1; j_call: TRBJ1-6; clone_size: .; cdr3_aa: CASSRDRETYNSPLHF; cdr3_nt: TGTGCCAGCAGTAGGGACAGGGAGACCTATAATTCACCCCTCCACTTT
v_call: TRBV2; d_call: .; j_call: TRBJ1-2; clone_size: .; cdr3_aa: CASSDSAGYTF; cdr3_nt: TGTGCCAGCAGTGACTCTGCGGGCTACACCTTC
v_call: TRBV7-7; d_call: .; j_call: TRBJ2-5; clone_size: .; cdr3_aa: CASSLGVLETQYF; cdr3_nt: TGTGCTAGCAGCTTGGGGGTTTTGGAGACCCAGTACTTC
v_call: TRBV19; d_call: .; j_call: TRBJ2-5; clone_size: .; cdr3_aa: CASSPRQTLQETQYF; cdr3_nt: TGTGCCAGTAGTCCAAGACAGACCCTCCAGGAGACCCAGTACTTC
v_call: TRBV7-9; d_call: .; j_call: TRBJ2-2; clone_size: .; cdr3_aa: CASSGRNTGELFF; cdr3_nt: TGTGCCAGCAGCGGGAGGAACACCGGGGAGCTGTTTTTT
v_call: TRBV28; d_call: TRBD1; j_call: TRBJ1-1; clone_size: .; cdr3_aa: CASRTGPMNTEAFF; cdr3_nt: TGTGCCAGTCGGACAGGGCCGATGAACACTGAAGCTTTCTTT
v_call: TRBV30; d_call: .; j_call: TRBJ1-1; clone_size: .; cdr3_aa: CAWNRVRRRITEAFF; cdr3_nt: TGTGCCTGGAACAGGGTTCGGAGGCGTATAACTGAAGCTTTCTTT
v_call: TRBV6-4; d_call: TRBD1; j_call: TRBJ2-5; clone_size: once; cdr3_aa: CAWLDRALETQYF; cdr3_nt: TGTGCCTGGCTCGACAGGGCTCTAGAGACCCAGTACTTC
v_call: TRBV27; d_call: .; j_call: TRBJ1-1; clone_size: .; cdr3_aa: CASSPQGWVGEAFF; cdr3_nt: TGTGCCAGCAGCCCACAGGGTTGGGTAGGTGAAGCTTTCTTT
v_call: TRBV11-2; d_call: TRBD1; j_call: TRBJ2-3; clone_size: .; cdr3_aa: CASSYTGVMGTDTQYF; cdr3_nt: TGTGCCAGCAGCTATACAGGGGTAATGGGGACAGATACGCAGTATTTT
v_call: TRBV30; d_call: .; j_call: TRBJ1-1; clone_size: .; cdr3_aa: CAWSQTLTEAFF; cdr3_nt: TGTGCCTGGAGCCAGACGTTAACTGAAGCTTTCTTT
v_call: TRBV30; d_call: .; j_call: TRBJ2-2; clone_size: .; cdr3_aa: CAWSANTGELFF; cdr3_nt: TGTGCCTGGAGCGCGAACACCGGGGAGCTGTTTTTT
v_call: TRBV7-9; d_call: TRBD2; j_call: TRBJ2-7; clone_size: .; cdr3_aa: CASTIGLAGANSYEQYF; cdr3_nt: TGTGCCAGCACCATAGGGTTAGCGGGGGCCAACTCCTACGAGCAGTACTTC
v_call: TRBV30; d_call: TRBD1; j_call: TRBJ1-4; clone_size: .; cdr3_aa: CGTGESLGEKLFF; cdr3_nt: TGTGGTACAGGGGAGTCTCTCGGGGAAAAACTGTTTTTT